The 30 T cell receptor beta chains in this list originate from one sample, sequenced in a study of blood T cell repertoires in COVID-19. The data were produced by immunoSEQ multiplex PCR, yet TCRdb's version contains in-frame clones alone and is incomplete. The data show fewer than 250,000 clones, roughly 87% seen once. The sample taken for sequencing was PBMCs or T cells enriched from blood (not recorded which). These receptors were collected from a young woman with acute COVID-19.

The V and J genes are TRBV6-5 and TRBJ1-1, with 8 bases matching TRBD1. The CDR3 is made up of 13 amino acids. Unmatched junction bases numbered 6, after V lost 5 bases and J lost 7 bases. Germline CDR1 MNHEY, CDR2 SVGAGI. The CDR3 nucleotides read TGTGCCAGCAGTCGGACAGGGAGTTTTGAAGCTTTCTTT. Translation gives CASSRTGSFEAFF.

The genes are TRBV7-9 and TRBJ2-2; TRBD1 matches 9 bases. CDR3 size: 18 residues. J was trimmed by 2 bases and V by 5 bases; bases with no gene match: 12. Germline CDR1 and CDR2: SEHNR and FQNEAQ (reference sequence). In DNA, the CDR3 is TGTGCCAGCAGCCCTCTTCACCGGGACAGGGCTAACACCGGGGAGCTGTTTTTT. Encoded protein: CASSPLHRDRANTGELFF.

This chain uses TRBV12-5 with TRBJ1-1; the D is unclear. The CDR3 is made up of 12 amino acids. The V end lost 7 bases, the J end lost 1 base, and 7 bases lay between the germline ends. In germline, CDR1 is LGHNT, CDR2 FRNRAP. DNA for the CDR3: TGTGCTAGTGTCGCGGGGAACACTGAAGCTTTCTTT. This codes for CASVAGNTEAFF.

This rearrangement joins TRBV2 to TRBJ1-2; D perhaps matches TRBD1 (6 bases). V lost 3 bases to trimming and J lost 2 bases, with 13 bases between them. The germline V gene encodes CDR1 SNHLY and CDR2 FYNNEI. This CDR3 spans 15 amino acids. The chain's CDR3 is CASSEGTKSNYGYTF. CDR3 nucleotides: TGTGCCAGCAGTGAGGGGACAAAGTCCAACTATGGCTACACCTTC.

The chain recombines TRBV7-9 with TRBJ2-1; TRBD2 matches 10 bases. The CDR3 is 16 residues long. The V gene end was trimmed by 1 base and the J gene end by 0 bases; junction bases not matched to a gene: 0. From germline, CDR1 is SEHNR and CDR2 FQNEAQ (reference sequence). The CDR3 coding sequence is TGTGCCAGCAGCTTAGAGCGGGGGGGCTCCTACAATGAGCAGTTCTTC. This translates into CASSLERGGSYNEQFF.

This clone appeared once. The chain recombines TRBV19 with TRBJ1-1; tentatively, D is TRBD1 (5 bases). Trimming took off 7 bases at V and 4 bases at J, with 16 bases between the two ends. Per germline, CDR1 LNHDA and CDR2 SQIVND (reference sequence). This CDR3 is built from 14 residues. DNA for the CDR3: TGTGCCAGTACCTTCCGGGGGGAGGGCACTGAAGCTTTCTTT. Translated, it gives CASTFRGEGTEAFF.

This clone appeared a few times. The chain recombines TRBV27 with TRBJ1-4; D possibly corresponds to TRBD1 (6 bases). This CDR3 region has 16 residues. Trimming cost V 6 bases and J 0 bases, with 14 bases left between them. The germline CDR1 and CDR2 sequences are MNHEY and SMNVEV (reference sequence). The CDR3 region has the DNA TGTGCCAGCAGCCTTGGACAGTTTGCAACTAATGAAAAACTGTTTTTT. This codes for CASSLGQFATNEKLFF.

The V gene is TRBV5-4, the J gene TRBJ2-3; 7 bases match TRBD2. Germline CDR1 and CDR2: SGHNT and YYREEE (reference sequence). V shed 2 bases, J shed 2 bases, and the junction held 8 bases outside the gene matches. This CDR3 has 16 amino acids. CDR3 bases: TGTGCCAGCAGCTTTGGGAGGGCAGGATTCACAGATACGCAGTATTTT. Translated: CASSFGRAGFTDTQYF.

V gene TRBV7-2 combines with J gene TRBJ2-2; weak D call: TRBD2 (6 bases). V dropped 5 bases and J dropped 1 base, with 14 bases sitting between them. Germline CDR1 SGHTA, CDR2 FQGNSA. The CDR3 contains 16 residues. The CDR3 DNA sequence: TGTGCCAGCAGCCCTGGGGGGTGCAGGAACACCGGGGAGCTGTTTTTT. Translating it yields CASSPGGCRNTGELFF.

The J gene is TRBJ1-2, the V gene TRBV5-1; 8 nucleotides line up with TRBD1. The CDR3 runs to 15 residues. CDR1 is SGHRS and CDR2 is YFSETQ in the germline V gene. Germline trimming cut 0 bases from V and 4 bases from J; bases unmatched to any gene: 5. The CDR3: CASSLGWTGTYGYTF. In DNA form, the CDR3 reads TGCGCCAGCAGCTTGGGCTGGACAGGGACCTATGGCTACACCTTC.

This sequence joins TRBV12-3 or TRBV12-4 and TRBJ1-5; D gene ambiguous. The CDR3 totals 12 residues. V lost 6 bases and J lost 5, with 8 bases in between. As DNA, the CDR3 is TGTGCCAGCAGGTACAGAGATCAGCCCCAGCATTTT. Protein sequence: CASRYRDQPQHF.

This chain connects TRBV5-1 to TRBJ1-2; D uncertain. Germline values: CDR1 SGHRS, CDR2 YFSETQ. There are 13 residues in the CDR3. The V and J ends lost 4 bases and 2 bases respectively, with 9 bases between them. The CDR3 loop is CASSPDGNYGYTF. The DNA for the CDR3 is TGCGCCAGCAGCCCCGACGGGAACTATGGCTACACCTTC.

V and J are TRBV7-2 and TRBJ2-5; 10 bases are a match to TRBD2. V shed 4 bases, J shed 5 bases, and the junction held 7 bases outside the gene matches. This CDR3 spans 15 amino acids. The germline V gene encodes CDR1 SGHTA and CDR2 FQGNSA. This CDR3 is CASSSGLARSETQYF. The CDR3 DNA sequence: TGTGCCAGCAGCTCGGGACTAGCGCGATCGGAGACCCAGTACTTC.

The J gene is TRBJ1-2, the V gene TRBV5-1; 9 nucleotides line up with TRBD1. The CDR3 loop spans 14 amino acids. The V and J ends lost 7 bases and 4 bases, in that order; junction bases with no gene match: 8. The germline gives CDR1 SGHRS, CDR2 YFSETQ. The CDR3, as DNA: TGCGCCAGCGGTGGACAGGGGACTCTCTATGGCTACACCTTC. Its translation: CASGGQGTLYGYTF.

The rearrangement joins TRBV6-5 to TRBJ1-5, with a possible D match to TRBD1 (5 bases). Looked up from germline, CDR1 is MNHEY and CDR2 is SVGAGI. The V and J ends lost 7 bases and 0 bases respectively, with 10 bases between them. The CDR3 totals 14 residues. This chain's CDR3 is CASKGRISNQPQHF. DNA for the CDR3: TGTGCCAGCAAGGGGCGGATTAGCAATCAGCCCCAGCATTTT.

The chain couples TRBV7-2 to TRBJ2-7; TRBD1 agrees at 7 bases. The CDR3 has 15 amino acids. The trim removed 5 bases at V and 2 bases at J, leaving 9 bases unmatched. CDR1 and CDR2 (germline): SGHTA, FQGNSA. The CDR3 nucleotides read TGTGCCAGCAGCCCGGATGGGGGACAGCCCTACGAGCAGTACTTC. It specifies CASSPDGGQPYEQYF.

V gene TRBV25-1 combines with J gene TRBJ2-2; D call uncertain. From germline, CDR1 is MGHDK and CDR2 SYGVNS. Trimming took off 3 bases at V and 8 bases at J, with 4 bases between the two ends. The CDR3 covers 11 residues. CDR3 sequence: CASSESGELFF. CDR3 bases: TGTGCCAGCAGTGAGTCGGGGGAGCTGTTTTTT.

The rearrangement links TRBV2 to TRBJ2-3; D may be TRBD1 (6 bases). The CDR3 totals 15 residues. The germline CDR1 and CDR2 sequences are SNHLY and FYNNEI. V lost 1 base and J lost 0, with 8 bases in between. CDR3 loop: CASSEGGRSTDTQYF. The CDR3 region has the DNA TGTGCCAGCAGTGAAGGGGGGCGAAGCACAGATACGCAGTATTTT. Together with reference TRBV2 and TRBJ2-3, the CDR3 gives the full variable domain: EPEVTQTPSHQVTQMGQEVILRCVPISNHLYFYWYRQILGQKVEFLVSFYNNEISEKSEIFDDQFSVERPDGSNFTLKIRSTKLEDSAMYFCASSEGGRSTDTQYFGPGTRLTVL.

This chain joins TRBV5-1 and TRBJ1-2, with D possibly TRBD1 on 5 matching bases. CDR1 and CDR2 from the germline V gene are SGHRS and YFSETQ. The CDR3 extends over 15 amino acids. Trimming left V 4 bases short and J 4 bases short, with 17 bases between. The CDR3: CASSRQHQSSYGYTF. As DNA, the CDR3 is TGCGCCAGCAGCCGACAGCACCAATCTTCCTATGGCTACACCTTC.

This rearrangement joins TRBV5-1 to TRBJ1-6; TRBD1 matches 8 bases. CDR1 and CDR2 (germline): SGHRS, YFSETQ. The CDR3 runs 16 residues. V gave up 6 bases and J gave up 0 bases; unmatched junction bases: 5. The CDR3 sequence: CASTGGTGSYNSPLHF. DNA for the CDR3: TGCGCCAGCACAGGGGGCACGGGCTCCTATAATTCACCCCTCCACTTT.

This chain connects TRBV12-5 to TRBJ2-5; D remains unclear. This CDR3 region has 15 residues. The V end lost 0 bases, the J end lost 2 bases, and 10 bases lay between the germline ends. CDR1 and CDR2 from the germline V gene are LGHNT and FRNRAP. The CDR3 bases are TGTGCTAGTGGTTTGGTACGGGTCGGACAAGAGACCCAGTACTTC. It encodes CASGLVRVGQETQYF.

The rearrangement links TRBV6-4 to TRBJ1-5; D gene ambiguous. Per the germline V gene, CDR1 is MRHNA and CDR2 is SNTAGT. CDR3 size: 14 residues. Trimming took off 8 bases at V and 1 base at J, with 12 bases between the two ends. The CDR3 DNA is TGTGCCAGCTCCGCGAGTTGGAGCAATCAGCCCCAGCATTTT. Protein product: CASSASWSNQPQHF.

This clone was seen repeatedly, ten times or more. The gene calls are TRBV6-5 and TRBJ1-6, with D possibly TRBD1 on 5 matching bases. Germline values: CDR1 MNHEY, CDR2 SVGAGI. V was clipped by 7 bases and J by 7 bases, with 17 bases between them. This CDR3 region has 15 residues. In DNA form, the CDR3 reads TGTGCCAGCACCCTAAGGGGCAGGGCGAATTCACCCCTCCACTTT. As protein: CASTLRGRANSPLHF.

The rearrangement joins TRBV6-5 to TRBJ1-3; 7 nucleotides align to TRBD1. The CDR3 extends over 15 amino acids. Germline CDR1 is MNHEY and CDR2 is SVGAGI. The trim removed 7 bases at V and 3 bases at J, leaving 9 bases unmatched. This chain's CDR3 is CASTMGQQSGNTIYF. DNA for the CDR3: TGTGCCAGCACCATGGGACAGCAGAGTGGAAACACCATATATTTT.

This clone was observed once. The chain has TRBV6-4 and TRBJ2-3; TRBD1 matches at 9 bases. Losses at the gene ends were 0 bases for V and 14 bases for J; bases not matched to a gene: 18. CDR1 is MRHNA, CDR2 SNTAGT, per germline. CDR3 size: 17 residues. CDR3 coding DNA: TGTGCCAGCAGTGACTCGACGCATGAGTCGGGACAGGGTGTATTGTATTTT. It specifies CASSDSTHESGQGVLYF.

The gene calls are TRBV5-1 and TRBJ1-2; 9 bases match TRBD1. Germline CDR1 is SGHRS and CDR2 is YFSETQ. After removal of 4 bases from V and 8 bases from J, the junction contained 12 bases not matched to a gene. The CDR3 sequence is 15 residues long. DNA of the CDR3: TGCGCCAGCAGCGCGTTCCTACAGGGGGCGCAGGGCTACACCTTC. Amino acids: CASSAFLQGAQGYTF.

The chain combines TRBV5-8 with TRBJ1-4; 7 bases agree with TRBD1. The CDR3 totals 17 residues. Germline V gene data show CDR1 as SGHTS and CDR2 as YDEGEE. V gave up 5 bases and J gave up 0 bases; unmatched junction bases: 10. CDR3 nucleotides: TGTGCCAGCAGTTTGCCGACAGGGAAGACAACTAATGAAAAACTGTTTTTT. Translation gives CASSLPTGKTTNEKLFF.

This clone appeared a few times. This chain connects TRBV5-8 to TRBJ1-3; D might be TRBD1 (6 bases). Germline-derived CDR1 and CDR2 are SGHTS and YDEGEE. This CDR3 is 15 amino acids long. Trimming cost V 5 bases and J 1 base, with 13 bases left between them. CDR3 coding DNA: TGTGCCAGCAGTTTCGTCCAGGGGTCTGGAAACACCATATATTTT. This sequence encodes CASSFVQGSGNTIYF.

This clone was counted a few times. The chain links TRBV7-2 to TRBJ2-3; D is possibly TRBD2 (6 bases). This CDR3 region has 16 residues. V was clipped by 2 bases and J by 0 bases, with 12 bases between them. Germline CDR1 is SGHTA and CDR2 is FQGNSA. The CDR3, as DNA: TGTGCCAGCAGCTTATTCCAGCGGGCTAGCACAGATACGCAGTATTTT. Amino acid sequence: CASSLFQRASTDTQYF.

Of note for this clone: Other DNA sequences within the sample encode an identical CDR3. The V call is TRBV19, the J call TRBJ1-1; weak D call: TRBD1 (6 bases). Looked up from germline, CDR1 is LNHDA and CDR2 is SQIVND (reference sequence). This CDR3 has 14 residues. V lost 3 bases and J lost 1, with 9 bases in between. This chain's CDR3 is CASSIAGANTEAFF. For the CDR3, the DNA is TGTGCCAGTAGTATCGCAGGGGCGAACACTGAAGCTTTCTTT.